Reported below is one TCR beta chain. These data belong to a study of blood T cell repertoires in COVID-19. In the original workflow: Estimates of nucleated cell counts were drawn from the amplification of reference gene primers. Sequencing was performed with immunoSEQ multiplex PCR; in TCRdb, only in-frame clones are kept and a portion is missing. V, J and clone size were drawn from that table, and D and trimming were deduced from the DNA. The sample has 130,000 to 150,000 clones; 75% to 90% are singletons. In germline, CDR1 is ENHRY, CDR2 SYGVKD. The CDR3 consists of 14 residues. V trimming: 6 bases; J trimming: 7 bases; junction bases outside the gene matches: 8.

The chain employs TRBV10-3 and TRBJ1-5; 8 nucleotides agree with TRBD1. The sequenced sample consisted of peripheral blood. The TCR comes from a man between 65 and 85 years old who had recovered from COVID-19. CDR3: CAISPGQGGQPQHF. The CDR3 DNA reads TGTGCCATCAGCCCTGGACAGGGCGGACAGCCCCAGCATTTT.